A single sample gave rise to the 4 T cell receptor beta chains below, sequenced in a study of T cell clusters in autoimmune cytopenias. Each sample's input was roughly 250 ng genomic DNA, 38,000 or so genome equivalents. TRB rearrangements were amplified by touch-down multiplex PCR with mixed TRB-A/B primers. Following a re-call of the multiplex PCR reads, TCRdb has one entry per CDR3 protein and lacks DNA. Its clone listing holds about 4,100 distinct CDR3 sequences. The sample was also reused in another study, on T cell repertoires in aging, cancer and after chemotherapy.

Sequenced sample: peripheral blood. Receptor source: a human donor in good health.

Its frequency marks this clonotype as medium-sized. This chain links TRBV5-4 with TRBJ1-2. The length of the CDR3 is 15 residues. Germline V lookup: CDR1 SGHNT, CDR2 YYREEE (reference sequence). The CDR3 reads CASSVDLQRNYGYTF.

The chain recombines TRBV7-9 with TRBJ1-1; the TCRdb D gene call, TRBD1, has no DNA to confirm it. CDR1 is SEHNR, CDR2 FQNEAQ, per germline (reference sequence). This CDR3 spans 14 amino acids. CDR3 amino acids: CASSGGTVNTEAFF.

The chain uses TRBV6-5 and TRBJ2-7; as DNA is missing, the TRBD2 call by TCRdb cannot be tested. The germline V gene has CDR1 MNHEY and CDR2 SVGAGI. The CDR3 is 15 amino acids. The CDR3 spells CASTGIGGRDYEQYF.

The gene calls are TRBV7-4 and TRBJ2-2; the D call from TCRdb, TRBD1, cannot be confirmed without DNA. Germline V lookup: CDR1 SGHVT, CDR2 SQSDAQ. This CDR3 has 14 residues. The CDR3 region is CASRQDTNTGELFF.